This TCR beta chain was profiled in a study of T cell responses to AZD1222 COVID-19 vaccine. Study-wide findings and caveats: Just a handful of AZD1222 recipients were seropositive at baseline.

Profiled with immunoSEQ multiplex PCR; TCRdb holds only in-frame clones, not every one. This sample has roughly 110,000 clones, with 70% to 90% found just once. Note on this clone: Its antigen is undetermined.

Between the trimmed V and J ends, which lost 2 bases and 3 bases, there was a span of 20 bases. The CDR3 totals 19 residues. CDR1 LNHDA and CDR2 SQIVND come from the germline V gene (reference sequence). The origin of this receptor is an adult who received the AZD1222 COVID-19 vaccine. This specimen consisted of peripheral blood, obtained 28 days after the second AZD1222 dose. The rearrangement links TRBV19 to TRBJ2-6; a weak D match, TRBD1 (6 bases). CDR3 residues: CASSIMTGVASGGANVLTF. The CDR3 DNA follows: TGTGCCAGTAGTATAATGACAGGAGTCGCCTCTGGTGGGGCCAACGTCCTGACTTTC.